This TCR beta chain was documented in a study of T cell responses to AZD1222 COVID-19 vaccine. General study results and limits: Clonal diversity was possibly underestimated, and white British individuals and females predominated among donors.

Germline V gene sequence: CDR1 KGHSH, CDR2 LQKENI. The junction had 12 bases not matched to a gene; V was cut back by 10 bases and J by 1 base. This CDR3 has 17 amino acids. The protocol was immunoSEQ multiplex PCR, while the TCRdb copy is restricted to in-frame clones and leaves out a portion. The data contain 50,000 to 70,000 clones, 86% of them seen just once; the ten biggest clones take up less than 8.5%. This clone was seen only once. The antigen remains unidentified. The TCR comes from an adult who received the AZD1222 COVID-19 vaccine. This chain uses TRBV18 with TRBJ1-5, with 11 bases lining up with TRBD1. This material consisted of peripheral blood, taken 28 days after the second AZD1222 dose. For the CDR3, the DNA is TGTGCCAACTGCCCACGGGACAGGGGGTCGAGCAATCAGCCCCAGCATTTT. It yields the protein CANCPRDRGSSNQPQHF.